These T cell receptor beta chains were read from a single sample in a study of CD8+ T cells in alopecia areata. The table came from immunoSEQ multiplex PCR; TCRdb's copy has only in-frame clones and leaves some out. This sample carries roughly 220,000 clones, around 66% of them seen once, and the ten largest clones take over 1%. The specimen was CD4+ T cells sorted from blood, collected at week 44, from a patient treated with tofacitinib. The receptor source for this set is a human donor with alopecia areata. The CDR3 runs from the conserved cysteine through the conserved F or W. A D gene is named only where the DNA matches it firmly. Rows give clone size only sometimes, using once, few, many, or a class for an expanded clone.

v_call	clone_size	j_call	d_call	cdr3_nt	cdr3_aa
TRBV29-1	-	TRBJ2-3	-	TGCAGCGTGGCCGGGTGGGGTCCAGGAGATACGCAGTATTTT	CSVAGWGPGDTQYF
TRBV29-1	-	TRBJ1-5	-	TGCAGCGTAGGGGCAGCCTTGGGCTCCCAGCATTTT	CSVGAALGSQHF
TRBV29-1	-	TRBJ2-1	-	TGCAGCTCTCTTTGGGCTAGAAACTACAATGAGCAGTTCTTC	CSSLWARNYNEQFF
TRBV15	-	TRBJ1-4	TRBD1	TGTGCCACCAGCAGAGACTTGGGACAGGGGGCCGAAAAACTGTTTTTT	CATSRDLGQGAEKLFF
TRBV10-3	few	TRBJ1-4	-	TGTGCCATCAGTGAGAACGGAGAAAAACTGTTTTTT	CAISENGEKLFF
TRBV30	once	TRBJ2-7	TRBD2	TGTGCCACAAGGACTAGCGGCTACGAGCAGTACTTC	CATRTSGYEQYF
TRBV4-3	-	TRBJ2-3	-	TGCGCCAGCAGCCTCGGGGTCGCGGGGACAGATACGCAGTATTTT	CASSLGVAGTDTQYF
TRBV29-1	-	TRBJ2-1	TRBD2	TGCAGCGTGCGGAGCGGGGGGCTGTACAATGAGCAGTTCTTC	CSVRSGGLYNEQFF
TRBV2	-	TRBJ1-5	-	TGTGCCAGCAGGTCTCTGGTTCAGCCCCAGCATTTT	CASRSLVQPQHF
TRBV25-1	-	TRBJ2-3	TRBD2	TGTGCCAGCAGTGAACCGGCTAGCGGGGGCACAGATACGCAGTATTTT	CASSEPASGGTDTQYF
TRBV2	few	TRBJ2-4	-	TGTGCCAGCAGTGTTGGGACACTGGGGAACATTCAGTACTTC	CASSVGTLGNIQYF
TRBV6-4	few	TRBJ2-3	-	TGTGCCAGCAGTGGACTAGCAGGGGGCACAGATACGCAGTATTTT	CASSGLAGGTDTQYF
TRBV29-1	-	TRBJ1-1	-	TGCAGCGTTGATACAACTGAAGCTTTCTTT	CSVDTTEAFF
TRBV5-1	-	TRBJ2-3	TRBD2	TGCGCCAGCAGCACACGACTAGCGGGGACAGATACGCAGTATTTT	CASSTRLAGTDTQYF
TRBV11-3	-	TRBJ1-6	TRBD1	TGTGCCAGCAGCACCCGACAGGGTGGGGGTTCACCCCTCCACTTT	CASSTRQGGGSPLHF
TRBV7-2	few	TRBJ2-3	-	TGTGCCAGCAGCCCGCAGGGGAATACGCAGTATTTT	CASSPQGNTQYF
TRBV10-3	-	TRBJ2-5	-	TGTGCCATCAGTGATTCGAACAGGGTACAAGAGACCCAGTACTTC	CAISDSNRVQETQYF
TRBV7-3	-	TRBJ1-5	-	TGTGCCAGCAGCTCGGGGCCGGATCAGCCCCAGCATTTT	CASSSGPDQPQHF
TRBV29-1	-	TRBJ1-3	-	TGCAGCGCCACGGACACCTCTGGAAACACCATATATTTT	CSATDTSGNTIYF
TRBV2	-	TRBJ2-2	-	TGTGCCAGCACCCCCCAAACGGGGAACACCGGGGAGCTGTTTTTT	CASTPQTGNTGELFF
TRBV2	-	TRBJ2-6	-	TGTGCCAGCAGTCCTGACGGGGGGCCCGGGGCCAACGTCCTGACTTTC	CASSPDGGPGANVLTF
TRBV29-1	-	TRBJ1-4	-	TGCAGCGTTAGTTTATCTGATGAAAAACTGTTTTTT	CSVSLSDEKLFF
TRBV13	-	TRBJ2-5	TRBD2	TGTGCCAGCAGCTACCGGACTAGCGGGGGGGAGACCCAGTACTTC	CASSYRTSGGETQYF